What follows describes a single TCR beta chain. Time point: pretreatment peripheral blood. These data originate in a study of PD-L1 blockade in urothelial cancer. Study context: Males with bladder-origin urothelial cancer made up about 85% of the roughly 30 patients. In terms of prior chemotherapy, patients had received 0 to 3 regimens.

V shed 6 bases and J 8 bases; nucleotides not matched to a gene: 12. The germline V gene has CDR1 MNHNS and CDR2 SASEGT. CDR3 length equals 15 residues. The data were produced by immunoSEQ multiplex PCR, yet TCRdb's version contains in-frame clones alone and is incomplete. The table has some 120,000 clones, approximately 84% seen once. The gene calls are TRBV6-1 and TRBJ2-1; TRBD2 agrees at 8 bases. The sequence was collected from a middle-aged man with urothelial cancer. Material: PBMCs, obtained around atezolizumab (anti-PD-L1) treatment. This chain's CDR3 is CASSSGLGRSDEQFF. In DNA form, the CDR3 reads TGTGCCAGCAGCTCGGGACTAGGAAGGAGCGATGAGCAGTTCTTC.